The 4 T cell receptor beta chains below all came from one sample that was sequenced in a study of blood T cell repertoires in COVID-19. The protocol was immunoSEQ multiplex PCR, while the TCRdb copy is restricted to in-frame clones and leaves out a portion. This sample has 110,000 or so clones, with 88% found just once. Sequencing used peripheral blood. The receptors come from a woman aged 70 to 79 who had recovered from COVID-19.

The chain combines TRBV3-1 (or the pseudogene TRBV3-2) with TRBJ1-1; D possibly corresponds to TRBD1 (6 bases). Trimming removed 0 bases from V and 6 bases from J, with 17 bases in between. The CDR3 has 16 residues. The germline gives CDR1 LGHDT, CDR2 YNNKEL (reference sequence). DNA for the CDR3: TGTGCCAGCAGCCAAGAAAGGGGGAGGGGGGCCGCTGAAGCTTTCTTT. This translates into CASSQERGRGAAEAFF.

The rearrangement links TRBV9 to TRBJ2-7; D might be TRBD2 (6 bases). The CDR3 extends over 15 amino acids. Deletions cut 1 base from V and 6 bases from J, with 17 bases between. Germline CDR1 and CDR2: SGDLS and YYNGEE. The CDR3 DNA is TGTGCCAGCAGCGTAAGCTCCGGGAGTGCGGGCGAGCAGTACTTC. Amino acids: CASSVSSGSAGEQYF.

The chain links TRBV6-5 to TRBJ2-3; TRBD1 matches 11 bases. The CDR3 consists of 15 residues. In germline, CDR1 is MNHEY, CDR2 SVGAGI. Unmatched junction bases numbered 6, after V lost 7 bases and J lost 3 bases. DNA of the CDR3: TGTGCCAGCAAGGGAGGGGACAGGGGGACAGATACGCAGTATTTT. Translated, it gives CASKGGDRGTDTQYF.

The chain carries TRBV28 and TRBJ2-7; 7 bases line up with TRBD1. With 3 bases clipped from V and 0 bases from J, the junction kept 5 bases outside the gene matches. The CDR3 length is 15 residues. The germline gives CDR1 MDHEN, CDR2 SYDVKM. CDR3 region: CASSFLRDSSYEQYF. In nucleotides, the CDR3 is TGTGCCAGCAGTTTCCTCAGGGACAGCTCCTACGAGCAGTACTTC. Complete variable domain (other parts from reference TRBV28 and TRBJ2-7): DVKVTQSSRYLVKRTGEKVFLECVQDMDHENMFWYRQDPGLGLRLIYFSYDVKMKEKGDIPEGYSVSREKKERFSLILESASTNQTSMYLCASSFLRDSSYEQYFGPGTRLTVT.